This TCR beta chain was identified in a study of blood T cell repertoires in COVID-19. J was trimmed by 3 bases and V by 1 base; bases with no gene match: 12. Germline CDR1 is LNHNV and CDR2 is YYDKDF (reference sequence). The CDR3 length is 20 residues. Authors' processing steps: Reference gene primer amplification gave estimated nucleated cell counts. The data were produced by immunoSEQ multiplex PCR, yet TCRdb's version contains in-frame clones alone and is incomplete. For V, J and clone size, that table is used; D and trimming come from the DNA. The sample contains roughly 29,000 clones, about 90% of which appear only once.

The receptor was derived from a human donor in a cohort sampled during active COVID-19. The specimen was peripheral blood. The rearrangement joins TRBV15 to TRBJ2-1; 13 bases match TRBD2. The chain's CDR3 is CATSRGLGTSGTKNYNEQFF. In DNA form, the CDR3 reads TGTGCCACCAGCAGAGGATTGGGGACTAGCGGGACCAAAAACTACAATGAGCAGTTCTTC.